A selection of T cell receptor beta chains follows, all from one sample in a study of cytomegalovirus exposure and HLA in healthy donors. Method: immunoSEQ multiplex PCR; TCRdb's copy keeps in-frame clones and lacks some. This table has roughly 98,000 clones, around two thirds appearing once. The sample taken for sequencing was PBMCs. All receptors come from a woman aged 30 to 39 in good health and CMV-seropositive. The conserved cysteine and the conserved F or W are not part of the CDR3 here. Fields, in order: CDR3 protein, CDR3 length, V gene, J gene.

cdr3_aa: ASKQGSSYEQY; cdr3_length: 11; v_call: TRBV6-1; j_call: TRBJ2-7
cdr3_aa: ASTSGQSDEQY; cdr3_length: 11; v_call: TRBV5-1; j_call: TRBJ2-7
cdr3_aa: ASSGNAGRTGELF; cdr3_length: 13; v_call: TRBV6-4; j_call: TRBJ2-2
cdr3_aa: ASSYGGSRTDTQY; cdr3_length: 13; v_call: TRBV6-5; j_call: TRBJ2-3
cdr3_aa: ASSQDHGIGNQPQH; cdr3_length: 14; v_call: TRBV4-1; j_call: TRBJ1-5
cdr3_aa: ASSPRTAGMNTEAF; cdr3_length: 14; v_call: TRBV4-2; j_call: TRBJ1-1
cdr3_aa: ASSRTAYGQLF; cdr3_length: 11; v_call: TRBV27; j_call: TRBJ1-4
cdr3_aa: ASSTGRGGEQY; cdr3_length: 11; v_call: TRBV19; j_call: TRBJ2-7
cdr3_aa: ASSLGSRYNEQF; cdr3_length: 12; v_call: TRBV6-5; j_call: TRBJ2-1
cdr3_aa: ASSQAPSSYEQY; cdr3_length: 12; v_call: TRBV4-3; j_call: TRBJ2-7
cdr3_aa: ASSAPRGHNNSPLH; cdr3_length: 14; v_call: TRBV5-4; j_call: TRBJ1-6
cdr3_aa: ASSYRDSSYNEQF; cdr3_length: 13; v_call: TRBV4-1; j_call: TRBJ2-1
cdr3_aa: ASSLTEEQY; cdr3_length: 9; v_call: TRBV11-3; j_call: TRBJ2-7
cdr3_aa: ASSLSKQTVHSYNSPLH; cdr3_length: 17; v_call: TRBV27; j_call: TRBJ1-6
cdr3_aa: ASSRQALNTEAF; cdr3_length: 12; v_call: TRBV5-4; j_call: TRBJ1-1
cdr3_aa: ASSLARHGGEQY; cdr3_length: 12; v_call: TRBV7-2; j_call: TRBJ2-7
cdr3_aa: ASSPTVRDGTDTQY; cdr3_length: 14; v_call: TRBV7-8; j_call: TRBJ2-3
cdr3_aa: ASSSDPLAGGYEQY; cdr3_length: 14; v_call: TRBV27; j_call: TRBJ2-7
cdr3_aa: ASSPLGHRTDTQY; cdr3_length: 13; v_call: TRBV5-1; j_call: TRBJ2-3
cdr3_aa: ASNSGGPDTQY; cdr3_length: 11; v_call: TRBV7-3; j_call: TRBJ2-3
cdr3_aa: ASSYSRDRNNSPLH; cdr3_length: 14; v_call: TRBV6-6; j_call: TRBJ1-6
cdr3_aa: ASSPDLSGNNSPLH; cdr3_length: 14; v_call: TRBV5-4; j_call: TRBJ1-6
cdr3_aa: ASSPDGQRREQF; cdr3_length: 12; v_call: TRBV5-1; j_call: TRBJ2-1
cdr3_aa: ASSSGQGLETQY; cdr3_length: 12; v_call: TRBV5-1; j_call: TRBJ2-5
cdr3_aa: ASSQYKTLAGEEQF; cdr3_length: 14; v_call: TRBV4-1; j_call: TRBJ2-1
cdr3_aa: ASSKQGQVAETQY; cdr3_length: 13; v_call: TRBV5-6; j_call: TRBJ2-5
cdr3_aa: ASSESRQGRMNTEAF; cdr3_length: 15; v_call: TRBV6-1; j_call: TRBJ1-1
cdr3_aa: ASSRRNQGARNTEAF; cdr3_length: 15; v_call: TRBV7-9; j_call: TRBJ1-1